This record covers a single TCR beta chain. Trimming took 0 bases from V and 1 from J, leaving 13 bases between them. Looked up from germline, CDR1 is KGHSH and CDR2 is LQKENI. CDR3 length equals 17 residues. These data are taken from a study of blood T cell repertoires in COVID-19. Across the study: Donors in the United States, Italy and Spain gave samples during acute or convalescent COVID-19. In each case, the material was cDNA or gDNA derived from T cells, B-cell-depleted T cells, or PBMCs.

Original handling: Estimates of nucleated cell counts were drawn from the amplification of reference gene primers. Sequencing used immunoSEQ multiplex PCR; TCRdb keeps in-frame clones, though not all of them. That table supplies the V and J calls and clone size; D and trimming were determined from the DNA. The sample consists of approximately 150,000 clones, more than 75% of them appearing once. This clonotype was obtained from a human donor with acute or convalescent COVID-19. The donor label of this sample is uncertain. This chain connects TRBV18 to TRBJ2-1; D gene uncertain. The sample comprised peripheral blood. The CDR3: CASSPPSRYVSYNEQFF. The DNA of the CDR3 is TGTGCCAGCTCACCACCGTCGAGATACGTTTCCTACAATGAGCAGTTCTTC. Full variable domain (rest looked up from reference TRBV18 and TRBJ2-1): NAGVMQNPRHLVRRRGQEARLRCSPMKGHSHVYWYRQLPEEGLKFMVYLQKENIIDESGMPKERFSAEFPKEGPSILRIQQVVRGDSAAYFCASSPPSRYVSYNEQFFGPGTRLTVL.